These T cell receptor beta chains were read from a single sample in a study of blood T cell repertoires in COVID-19. TCRdb's table, derived via immunoSEQ multiplex PCR, lists solely in-frame clones and lacks some. The repertoire holds roughly 200,000 clones, with around nine tenths as singletons. The material sequenced was peripheral blood. The receptor source for this set is a woman between 18 and 29 years old who had recovered from COVID-19. The CDR3 runs from the conserved cysteine through the conserved F or W. D genes are given only for firm matches. The size of a clone is reported for some rows only, either as once, few or many, or as a class for expanded clones.

- TRBJ1-1 TRBV11-3 TRBD1 CASSGDRGRFIWNTEAFF TGTGCCAGCAGCGGGGACAGGGGGCGCTTTATCTGGAACACTGAAGCTTTCTTT
- TRBJ1-1 TRBV13 - CASSLEEGTEAFF TGTGCCAGCAGCTTAGAAGAGGGCACTGAAGCTTTCTTT
- TRBJ2-4 TRBV7-2 - CASSSSGGNIQYF TGTGCCAGCAGCTCTTCAGGGGGGAACATTCAGTACTTC
- TRBJ2-1 TRBV30 - CACRVSGLYNEQFF TGTGCCTGCCGAGTAAGCGGGCTCTACAATGAGCAGTTCTTC
- TRBJ2-5 TRBV2 - CASSQTVKSQETQYF TGTGCCAGCAGTCAGACAGTGAAATCTCAAGAGACCCAGTACTTC
- TRBJ2-3 TRBV19 TRBD2 CASTSGSSRDTQYF TGTGCCAGTACAAGCGGGAGTTCGAGAGATACGCAGTATTTT
- TRBJ2-4 TRBV6-5 - CASSYSGLTQNIQYF TGTGCCAGCAGTTATAGTGGGCTAACTCAAAACATTCAGTACTTC
few TRBJ1-1 TRBV5-1 TRBD1 CASSPGQGAAGAFF TGCGCCAGCAGCCCGGGACAGGGGGCGGCAGGAGCTTTCTTT
- TRBJ1-2 TRBV12-5 - CASGLGGGFGYTF TGTGCTAGTGGTTTGGGCGGGGGGTTTGGCTACACCTTC
- TRBJ2-2 TRBV7-2 - CASSPEALRTGELFF TGTGCCAGCAGCCCCGAGGCATTACGCACCGGGGAGCTGTTTTTT
- TRBJ2-7 TRBV7-6 TRBD2 CASSETSGGSYEQYF TGTGCCAGCAGCGAGACTAGCGGGGGATCCTACGAGCAGTACTTC
- TRBJ1-4 TRBV5-8 - CASSLGDTRGEKLFF TGTGCCAGCAGCTTGGGGGACACTAGAGGTGAAAAACTGTTTTTT
- TRBJ2-2 TRBV18 TRBD2 CASSPRQRGNTGELFF TGTGCCAGCTCACCAAGGCAGCGGGGGAACACCGGGGAGCTGTTTTTT
- TRBJ2-2 TRBV2 - CARQIANTGELFF TGTGCCAGGCAGATCGCGAACACCGGGGAGCTGTTTTTT
- TRBJ2-3 TRBV7-3 TRBD2 CASSLAGGTDTQYF TGTGCCAGCAGCCTAGCGGGGGGTACAGATACGCAGTATTTT
- TRBJ2-5 TRBV3-1/TRBV3-2 TRBD1 CASSPTGDQETQYF TGTGCCAGCAGCCCTACAGGGGACCAAGAGACCCAGTACTTC
- TRBJ2-3 TRBV7-3 TRBD2 CASSPRTSGRWTDTQYF TGTGCCAGCAGCCCTCGGACTAGCGGGAGGTGGACAGATACGCAGTATTTT
- TRBJ1-2 TRBV6-2/TRBV6-3 - CASSPDSSFYGYTF TGTGCCAGCAGCCCTGACAGCTCCTTCTATGGCTACACCTTC
- TRBJ1-2 TRBV15 - CATSSIAGGYGYTF TGTGCCACCAGCTCCATCGCGGGCGGCTATGGCTACACCTTC
few TRBJ1-2 TRBV7-2 TRBD1 CASSPRTGQNYGYTF TGTGCCAGCAGCCCAAGGACAGGCCAAAACTATGGCTACACCTTC
- TRBJ2-1 TRBV5-4 TRBD1 CASSSKDRGFYNEQFF TGTGCCAGCAGCTCTAAGGACAGGGGGTTTTACAATGAGCAGTTCTTC
- TRBJ2-1 TRBV7-3 TRBD1 CASSPGTAREQFF TGTGCCAGCAGCCCAGGGACAGCCAGAGAGCAGTTCTTC
- TRBJ2-1 TRBV13 TRBD2 CASRGLDNEQFF TGTGCCAGCAGAGGACTAGACAATGAGCAGTTCTTC
- TRBJ2-3 TRBV7-2 TRBD2 CASRSSGSLADTQYF TGTGCCAGCAGGTCTAGCGGGAGCCTTGCAGATACGCAGTATTTT
once TRBJ1-2 TRBV9 - CASSPQGRYRYTF TGTGCCAGCAGCCCTCAGGGTCGGTATCGCTACACCTTC
- TRBJ1-6 TRBV7-3 TRBD1 CASSLLPGQGGSPLHF TGTGCCAGCAGCTTACTCCCGGGACAGGGTGGGTCACCCCTCCACTTT
- TRBJ2-3 TRBV7-2 TRBD2 CASSATSGADTQYF TGTGCCAGCAGCGCGACTAGCGGGGCAGATACGCAGTATTTT
few TRBJ2-1 TRBV19 TRBD2 CAIATSGSTGNEQFF TGTGCCATTGCGACTAGCGGGAGTACTGGTAATGAGCAGTTCTTC
many TRBJ2-7 TRBV5-1 - CASRYEGEQYF TGCGCCAGCAGATACGAGGGCGAGCAGTACTTC
- TRBJ1-2 TRBV18 - CASSPQSTGYGYTF TGTGCCAGCTCACCACAGTCGACAGGCTATGGCTACACCTTC
- TRBJ1-2 TRBV27 - CASRLLGAGGYTF TGTGCCAGCAGGCTCTTAGGGGCAGGGGGCTACACCTTC
- TRBJ2-1 TRBV20-1 - CSASGRKSYNEQFF TGCAGTGCTAGTGGGAGGAAATCCTACAATGAGCAGTTCTTC
- TRBJ1-1 TRBV5-1 - CASSVGANTEAFF TGCGCCAGCAGCGTGGGGGCGAACACTGAAGCTTTCTTT
- TRBJ2-2 TRBV25-1 - CASRTGLVTGELFF TGTGCCAGCAGGACGGGGTTGGTCACCGGGGAGCTGTTTTTT
- TRBJ1-6 TRBV4-1 - CASSQGGLANSPLHF TGCGCCAGCAGCCAAGGAGGGCTGGCTAATTCACCCCTCCACTTT
- TRBJ1-2 TRBV7-3 TRBD1 CASSLRPRDRGLRVSGYTF TGTGCCAGCAGCTTACGGCCCCGGGACAGGGGGCTTCGAGTGTCTGGCTACACCTTC
- TRBJ2-3 TRBV5-5 TRBD1 CASSLEGGQGLDTQYF TGTGCCAGCAGCTTGGAGGGGGGACAGGGTTTAGATACGCAGTATTTT
- TRBJ2-1 TRBV15 - CATSRDSPNEQFF TGTGCCACCAGCAGGGACTCCCCCAATGAGCAGTTCTTC
- TRBJ2-2 TRBV24-1 TRBD2 CATSDPRLAGTGELFF TGTGCCACCAGTGACCCTAGACTAGCGGGGACCGGGGAGCTGTTTTTT
- TRBJ2-6 TRBV2 - CASRAQGSGANVLTF TGTGCCAGCAGGGCCCAGGGGTCTGGGGCCAACGTCCTGACTTTC
- TRBJ1-4 TRBV27 - CASSLNGGFNEKLFF TGTGCCAGCAGTTTAAATGGGGGCTTTAATGAAAAACTGTTTTTT
- TRBJ2-4 TRBV5-8 - CASTPRAKNIQYF TGTGCCAGCACCCCTAGAGCCAAAAACATTCAGTACTTC
- TRBJ1-1 TRBV7-8 - CASSLRENTEAFF TGTGCCAGCAGCCTCAGGGAGAACACTGAAGCTTTCTTT
- TRBJ2-2 TRBV6-5 - CASVATSLPSGELFF TGTGCCAGCGTGGCGACTAGTCTTCCTTCCGGGGAGCTGTTTTTT
- TRBJ1-4 TRBV7-2 - CASKHRAAEKLFF TGTGCCAGCAAACACAGGGCGGCGGAAAAACTGTTTTTT
- TRBJ1-1 TRBV18 TRBD1 CASSLTGDYTEAFF TGTGCCAGCTCACTCACAGGGGACTACACTGAAGCTTTCTTT
- TRBJ1-6 TRBV21-1 - CASSRTGGDNSPLHF TGTGCCAGCAGCAGGACAGGGGGCGATAATTCACCCCTCCACTTT
- TRBJ1-2 TRBV4-1 - CASSQVEQGRRGYTF TGCGCCAGCAGCCAAGTGGAGCAGGGTCGTCGTGGCTACACCTTC
- TRBJ2-3 TRBV5-4 - CASSLLASLDSDTQYF TGTGCCAGCAGCTTGCTGGCTAGTTTGGATTCAGATACGCAGTATTTT
- TRBJ2-5 TRBV7-3 TRBD2 CASSLTGGTTQETQYF TGTGCCAGCAGCTTAACTGGGGGGACTACCCAAGAGACCCAGTACTTC
- TRBJ2-7 TRBV4-1 TRBD1 CASSQVRRDRGHEQYF TGCGCCAGCAGCCAAGTTCGCCGGGACAGGGGGCACGAGCAGTACTTC
once TRBJ2-1 TRBV3-1/TRBV3-2 - CASSLAPSSYNEQFF TGTGCCAGCAGCCTCGCGCCGAGCTCCTACAATGAGCAGTTCTTC
- TRBJ1-1 TRBV18 - CASSPGSREVTEAFF TGTGCCAGCTCACCAGGAAGCAGGGAAGTCACTGAAGCTTTCTTT
- TRBJ2-5 TRBV7-6 TRBD2 CASSLGLAGGRETQYF TGTGCCAGCAGCCTAGGGTTAGCGGGGGGGCGAGAGACCCAGTACTTC
- TRBJ2-1 TRBV6-2/TRBV6-3 - CASSSGGGTYNEQFF TGTGCCAGCAGTTCCGGAGGCGGGACCTACAATGAGCAGTTCTTC
- TRBJ2-3 TRBV4-3 - CASSQSTVVDTQYF TGCGCCAGCAGCCAATCGACAGTGGTAGATACGCAGTATTTT
- TRBJ2-5 TRBV10-2 - CASSAGGSLQYF TGCGCCAGCAGCGCGGGTGGCTCGTTGCAGTACTTC